Sequencing of this TCR beta chain was carried out in a study of cytomegalovirus exposure and HLA in healthy donors. Study outcomes and limitations: Among TCR beta chains of equal frequency, HLA-associated ones were more clonally expanded in a later analysis. Specific recognition of CMV antigens was confirmed in vitro for a few chains (all CMV-associated). The productive fraction for most TCR beta V segments was about 87% or about 30% in an earlier analysis. Most sequenced TCRs were rare (though some public TCRs occurred in many donors).

As to this clone: No antigen is known for it.

Germline V gene sequence: CDR1 SGHTA, CDR2 FQGNSA. This CDR3 has 14 residues. Trimming stripped 1 base from V and 7 bases from J, with 11 bases between. Primers included in the PCR were 60 Vbeta and 13 Jbeta primers. Clones were sequenced by immunoSEQ multiplex PCR, and TCRdb holds only the in-frame ones, with some missing. Among 130,000 to 150,000 clones listed, roughly 68% were seen once. The chain has TRBV7-2 and TRBJ2-1; maybe TRBD1 (5 bases). The source of this sequence is a man in his 60s in good health and CMV-seronegative. The specimen sequenced was PBMCs. The CDR3 here is CASSLGGRANEQFF. The CDR3 DNA follows: TGTGCCAGCAGCTTAGGGGGCAGGGCTAATGAGCAGTTCTTC.